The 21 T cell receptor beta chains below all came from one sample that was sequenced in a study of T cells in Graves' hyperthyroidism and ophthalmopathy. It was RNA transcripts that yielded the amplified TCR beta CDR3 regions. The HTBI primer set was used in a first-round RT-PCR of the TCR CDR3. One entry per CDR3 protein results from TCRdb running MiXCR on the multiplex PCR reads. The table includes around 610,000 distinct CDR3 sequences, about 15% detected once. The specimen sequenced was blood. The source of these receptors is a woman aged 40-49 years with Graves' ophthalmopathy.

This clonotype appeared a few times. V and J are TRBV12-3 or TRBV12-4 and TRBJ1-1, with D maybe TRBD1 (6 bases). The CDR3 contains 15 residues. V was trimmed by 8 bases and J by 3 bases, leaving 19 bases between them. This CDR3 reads CASERGGGVYTEAFF. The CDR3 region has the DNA TGTGCCAGCGAACGAGGCGGGGGCGTTTACACTGAAGCTTTCTTT.

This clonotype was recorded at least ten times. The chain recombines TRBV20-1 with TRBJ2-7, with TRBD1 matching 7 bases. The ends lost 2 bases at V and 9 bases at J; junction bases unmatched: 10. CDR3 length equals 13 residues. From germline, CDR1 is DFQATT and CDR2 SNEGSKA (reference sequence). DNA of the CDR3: TGCAGTGCTAGAAGAGGGGACAGTCGTATGCAGTACTTC. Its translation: CSARRGDSRMQYF.

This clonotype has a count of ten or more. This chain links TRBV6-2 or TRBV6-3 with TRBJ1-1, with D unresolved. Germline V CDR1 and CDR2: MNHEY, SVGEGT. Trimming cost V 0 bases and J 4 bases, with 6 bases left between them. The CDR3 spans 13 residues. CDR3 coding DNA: TGTGCCAGCAGTTACTCGAAGGTCACTGAAGCTTTCTTT. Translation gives CASSYSKVTEAFF.

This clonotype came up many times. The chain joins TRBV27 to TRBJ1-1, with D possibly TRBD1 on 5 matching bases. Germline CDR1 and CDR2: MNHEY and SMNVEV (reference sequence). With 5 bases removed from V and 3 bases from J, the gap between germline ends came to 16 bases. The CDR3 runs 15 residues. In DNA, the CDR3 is TGTGCCAGCAGTGGGATTGCCGGGGGATACACTGAAGCTTTCTTT. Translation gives CASSGIAGGYTEAFF.

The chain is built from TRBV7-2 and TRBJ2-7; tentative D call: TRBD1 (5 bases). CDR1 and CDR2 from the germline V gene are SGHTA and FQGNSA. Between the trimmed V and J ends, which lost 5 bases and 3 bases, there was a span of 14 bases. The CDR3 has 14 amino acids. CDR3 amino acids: CASSPFGRDYEQYF. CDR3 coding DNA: TGTGCCAGCAGCCCTTTCGGCAGGGACTACGAGCAGTACTTC. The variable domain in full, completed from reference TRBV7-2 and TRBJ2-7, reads GAGVSQSPSNKVTEKGKDVELRCDPISGHTALYWYRQSLGQGLEFLIYFQGNSAPDKSGLPSDRFSAERTGGSVSTLTIQRTQQEDSAVYLCASSPFGRDYEQYFGPGTRLTVT.

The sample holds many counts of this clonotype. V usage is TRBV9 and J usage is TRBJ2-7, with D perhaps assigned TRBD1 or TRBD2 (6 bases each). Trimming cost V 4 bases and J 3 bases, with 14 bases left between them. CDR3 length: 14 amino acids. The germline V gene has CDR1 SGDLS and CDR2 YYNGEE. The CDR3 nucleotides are TGTGCCAGCAGCCTAGGGGGGACTCACTACGAGCAGTACTTC. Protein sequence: CASSLGGTHYEQYF.

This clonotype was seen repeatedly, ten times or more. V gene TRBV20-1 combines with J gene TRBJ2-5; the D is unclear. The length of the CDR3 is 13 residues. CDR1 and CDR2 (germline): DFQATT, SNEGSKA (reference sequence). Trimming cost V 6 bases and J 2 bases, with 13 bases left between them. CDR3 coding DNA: TGCAGTGCCACGCGTGGGTTACAAGAGACCCAGTACTTC. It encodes CSATRGLQETQYF.

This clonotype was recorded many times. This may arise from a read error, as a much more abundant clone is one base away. For the CDR3, the DNA is TGTGCCAGCAGCTCCATAAACACCGGGGAGCCGTTTTTT. It is translated as CASSSINTGEPFF. This chain connects TRBV7-2 to TRBJ2-2; D is possibly TRBD2 (5 bases). The CDR3 consists of 13 residues. The germline gives CDR1 SGHTA, CDR2 FQGNSA.

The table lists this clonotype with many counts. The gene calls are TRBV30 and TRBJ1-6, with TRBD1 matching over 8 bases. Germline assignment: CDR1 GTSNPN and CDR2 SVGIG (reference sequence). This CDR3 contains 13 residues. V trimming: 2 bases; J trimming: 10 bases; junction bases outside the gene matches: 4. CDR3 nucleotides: TGTGCCTGGAGTCGACAGGGGAACTCACCCCTCCACTTT. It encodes CAWSRQGNSPLHF.

The CDR3 sequence: CASSPFGGEETQYF. In DNA, the CDR3 is TGTGCCAGCAGCCCGTTTGGTGGGGAAGAGACCCAGTACTTC. V is TRBV6-2 or TRBV6-3 and J is TRBJ2-5; D uncertain. This CDR3 has 14 amino acids. CDR1 is MNHEY and CDR2 is SVGEGT in the germline V gene. Trimming stripped 6 bases from V and 3 bases from J, with 14 bases between.

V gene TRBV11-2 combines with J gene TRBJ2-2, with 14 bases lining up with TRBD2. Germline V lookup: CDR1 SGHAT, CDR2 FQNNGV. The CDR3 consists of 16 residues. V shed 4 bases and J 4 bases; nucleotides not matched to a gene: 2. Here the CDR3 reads CASSSGTSGSTGELFF. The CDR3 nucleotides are TGTGCCAGCAGCTCGGGGACTAGCGGGAGCACCGGGGAGCTGTTTTTT. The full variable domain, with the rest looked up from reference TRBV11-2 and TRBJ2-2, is EAGVAQSPRYKIIEKRQSVAFWCNPISGHATLYWYQQILGQGPKLLIQFQNNGVVDDSQLPKDRFSAERLKGVDSTLKIQPAKLEDSAVYLCASSSGTSGSTGELFFGEGSRLTVL.

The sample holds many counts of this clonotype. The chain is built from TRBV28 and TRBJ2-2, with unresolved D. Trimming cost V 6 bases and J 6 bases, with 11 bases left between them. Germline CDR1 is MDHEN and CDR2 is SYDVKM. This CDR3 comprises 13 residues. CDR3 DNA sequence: TGTGCCAGCAGGGCAGGCCACGCCGGGGAGCTGTTTTTT. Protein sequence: CASRAGHAGELFF. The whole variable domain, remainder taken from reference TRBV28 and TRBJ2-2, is DVKVTQSSRYLVKRTGEKVFLECVQDMDHENMFWYRQDPGLGLRLIYFSYDVKMKEKGDIPEGYSVSREKKERFSLILESASTNQTSMYLCASRAGHAGELFFGEGSRLTVL.

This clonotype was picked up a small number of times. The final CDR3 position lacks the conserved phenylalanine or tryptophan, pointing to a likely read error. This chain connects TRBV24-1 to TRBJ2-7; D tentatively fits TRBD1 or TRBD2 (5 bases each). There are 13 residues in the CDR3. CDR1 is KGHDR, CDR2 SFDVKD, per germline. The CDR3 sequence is CAASEGQGYEQYL. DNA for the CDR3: TGTGCCGCCAGTGAGGGCCAGGGCTACGAGCAGTACCTC.

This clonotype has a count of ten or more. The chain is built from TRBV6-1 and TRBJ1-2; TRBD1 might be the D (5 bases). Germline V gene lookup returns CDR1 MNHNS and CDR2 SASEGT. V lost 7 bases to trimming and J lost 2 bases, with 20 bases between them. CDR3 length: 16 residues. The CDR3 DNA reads TGTGCCAGCAAAGCAACGGGGACTGCATCAAACTATGGCTACACCTTC. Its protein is CASKATGTASNYGYTF.

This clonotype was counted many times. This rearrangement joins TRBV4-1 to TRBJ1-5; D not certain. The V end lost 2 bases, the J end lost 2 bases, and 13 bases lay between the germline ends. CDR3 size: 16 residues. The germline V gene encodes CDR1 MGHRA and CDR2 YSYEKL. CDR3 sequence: CASSQTRLVGNQPQHF. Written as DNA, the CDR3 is TGCGCCAGCAGCCAAACCCGTCTAGTGGGCAATCAGCCCCAGCATTTT.

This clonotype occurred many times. This CDR3 reads CASSFLGAYQETQYF. In nucleotides, the CDR3 is TGTGCCAGCAGTTTCTTGGGGGCGTACCAAGAGACCCAGTACTTC. The V gene is TRBV27, the J gene TRBJ2-5, with D tentatively TRBD1 (6 bases). The CDR3 consists of 15 residues. Germline-derived CDR1 and CDR2 are MNHEY and SMNVEV (reference sequence). With 3 bases removed from V and 0 bases from J, the gap between germline ends came to 11 bases.

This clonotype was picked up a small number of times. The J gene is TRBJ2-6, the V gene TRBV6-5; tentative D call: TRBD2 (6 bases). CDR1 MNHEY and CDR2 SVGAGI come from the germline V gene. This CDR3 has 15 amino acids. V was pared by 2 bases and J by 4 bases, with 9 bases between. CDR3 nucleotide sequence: TGTGCCAGCAGTTACGGGGCGGGGGGGGCCAACGTCCTGACTTTC. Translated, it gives CASSYGAGGANVLTF.

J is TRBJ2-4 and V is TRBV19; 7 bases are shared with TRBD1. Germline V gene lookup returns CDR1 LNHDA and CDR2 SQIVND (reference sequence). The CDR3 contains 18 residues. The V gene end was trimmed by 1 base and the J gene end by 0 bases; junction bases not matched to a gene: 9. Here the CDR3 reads CASSIGPTRGRAKNIQYF. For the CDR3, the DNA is TGTGCCAGTAGTATAGGCCCCACTAGGGGGCGAGCCAAAAACATTCAGTACTTC.

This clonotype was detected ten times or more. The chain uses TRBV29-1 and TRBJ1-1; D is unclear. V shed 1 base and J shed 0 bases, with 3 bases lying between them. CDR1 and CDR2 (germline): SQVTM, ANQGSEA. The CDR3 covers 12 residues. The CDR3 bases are TGCAGCGTTGAAGGAGTGAACACTGAAGCTTTCTTT. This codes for CSVEGVNTEAFF. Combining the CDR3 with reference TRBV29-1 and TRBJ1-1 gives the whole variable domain SAVISQKPSRDICQRGTSLTIQCQVDSQVTMMFWYRQQPGQSLTLIATANQGSEATYESGFVIDKFPISRPNLTFSTLTVSNMSPEDSSIYLCSVEGVNTEAFFGQGTRLTVV.

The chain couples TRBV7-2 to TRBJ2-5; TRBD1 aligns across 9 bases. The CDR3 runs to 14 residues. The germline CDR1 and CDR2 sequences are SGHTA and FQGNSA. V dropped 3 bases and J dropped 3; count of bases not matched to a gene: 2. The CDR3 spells CASSFDRGEETQYF. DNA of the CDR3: TGTGCCAGCAGCTTCGACAGGGGGGAAGAGACCCAGTACTTC.

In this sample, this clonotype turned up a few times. CDR3 amino acids: CASGRSNYAETQYF. Here the CDR3 DNA reads TGCGCCAGCGGACGTTCTAATTATGCGGAGACCCAGTACTTC. J is TRBJ2-5 and V is TRBV5-1; the D is unclear. CDR1 and CDR2 (germline): SGHRS, YFSETQ. CDR3 length: 14 amino acids. V was cut by 7 bases and J by 5 bases, with 18 bases left in between.